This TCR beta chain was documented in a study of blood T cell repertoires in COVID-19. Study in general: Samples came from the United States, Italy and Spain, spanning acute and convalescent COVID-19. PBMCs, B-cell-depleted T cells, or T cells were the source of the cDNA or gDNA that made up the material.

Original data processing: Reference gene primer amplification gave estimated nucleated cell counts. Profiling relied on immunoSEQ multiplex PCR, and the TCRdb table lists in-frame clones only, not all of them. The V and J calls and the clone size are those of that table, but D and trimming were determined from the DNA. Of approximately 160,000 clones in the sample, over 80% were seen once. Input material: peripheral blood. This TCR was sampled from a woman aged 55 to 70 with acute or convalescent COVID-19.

CDR3 bases: TGTGCCAGCAGCCACACAGGGGGCTCCAACTATGGCTACACCTTC. It codes for CASSHTGGSNYGYTF. The chain employs TRBV3-1 (or the pseudogene TRBV3-2) and TRBJ1-2, with 9 nucleotides matching TRBD1. This CDR3 comprises 15 residues. Germline assignment: CDR1 LGHDT and CDR2 YNNKEL (reference sequence). The J segment lost 2 bases and the V segment lost 3 bases, leaving 4 bases of the junction unmatched.